These 18 T cell receptor beta chains share one sample of origin, sequenced in a study of T cells in Graves' hyperthyroidism and ophthalmopathy. The TCR beta CDR3 regions underwent amplification using RNA transcripts as the source. A first-round RT-PCR of the TCR CDR3 used the HTBI primer set. TCRdb analysed the multiplex PCR reads with MiXCR anew, one entry per CDR3 protein. The sample has hundreds of thousands of distinct CDR3 sequences, 14% seen once. Sequencing used blood. These TCRs come from a woman aged 40 to 50 with Graves' hyperthyroidism.

Many counts were recorded for this clonotype. This chain uses TRBV20-1 with TRBJ2-5; D unresolved. V was cut by 3 bases and J by 1 base, with 3 bases left in between. The germline V gene encodes CDR1 DFQATT and CDR2 SNEGSKA (reference sequence). This CDR3 comprises 11 residues. The CDR3 nucleotides read TGCAGTGCTAGGGCCCAAGAGACCCAGTACTTC. It specifies CSARAQETQYF.

This clonotype was seen repeatedly, ten times or more. The chain couples TRBV28 to TRBJ1-5, with 7 positions matching TRBD1. CDR3 length: 15 residues. J lost 4 bases, V lost 6 bases, and 9 bases had no gene match. Germline V gives CDR1 MDHEN, CDR2 SYDVKM. The CDR3 is CASRQHQGGNQPQHF. DNA of the CDR3: TGTGCCAGCAGACAACACCAGGGGGGTAATCAGCCCCAGCATTTT.

Many counts were recorded for this clonotype. As DNA, the CDR3 is TGCGCCAGCAGCCCGGGACAGGGGGACGCAACTAATGAAAAACTGTTTTTT. Protein product: CASSPGQGDATNEKLFF. The chain joins TRBV5-1 to TRBJ1-4; 11 positions match TRBD1. Germline assignment: CDR1 SGHRS and CDR2 YFSETQ. The CDR3 covers 17 residues. The V gene end was trimmed by 4 bases and the J gene end by 0 bases; junction bases not matched to a gene: 5.

The CDR3: CASSSMSNQPQHF. DNA for the CDR3: TGTGCCAGCAGCTCAATGAGCAATCAGCCCCAGCATTTT. This chain links TRBV7-6 with TRBJ1-5, with D hard to call. CDR3 length: 13 residues. Trimming removed 4 bases from V and 1 base from J, with 5 bases in between. From germline, CDR1 is SGHVS and CDR2 FNYEAQ.

The rearrangement links TRBV10-3 to TRBJ2-7; TRBD1 matches at 9 bases. This CDR3 is 13 amino acids long. Trimming removed 10 bases from V and 2 bases from J; junction bases left unmatched: 6. Germline CDR1 is ENHRY and CDR2 is SYGVKD. The CDR3 nucleotides read TGTGCCACCCAGGGACAGGGTCCCTACGAGCAGTACTTC. Protein: CATQGQGPYEQYF.

At least ten counts were recorded for this clonotype. This chain connects TRBV27 to TRBJ1-5; D is possibly TRBD1 (6 bases). The CDR3 extends over 15 amino acids. Germline V CDR1 and CDR2: MNHEY, SMNVEV (reference sequence). Trimming cost V 6 bases and J 2 bases, with 14 bases left between them. The CDR3 nucleotides read TGTGCCAGCAGCCAAGGGGGGGGACGCAATCAGCCCCAGCATTTT. This encodes CASSQGGGRNQPQHF.

V and J are TRBV25-1 and TRBJ2-1; 10 bases fit TRBD2. Per the germline V gene, CDR1 is MGHDK and CDR2 is SYGVNS. The CDR3 contains 15 residues. Losses at the gene ends were 1 base for V and 10 bases for J; bases not matched to a gene: 7. This CDR3 is CASSESGTSAREQFF. The CDR3 coding sequence is TGTGCCAGCAGTGAATCCGGGACTAGCGCGAGGGAGCAGTTCTTC.

This clonotype came up a few times. At one end the junction does not follow the germline gene, possibly because of a read error. CDR3 nucleotides: TGCAGTGCACTCTTCAGCGGGAACTCCGGGGAGCTGTTTTTT. Its translation: CSALFSGNSGELFF. V is TRBV20-1 and J is TRBJ2-2; 7 bases fit TRBD2. This CDR3 comprises 14 residues. Germline CDR1 reads DFQATT; CDR2 reads SNEGSKA (reference sequence).

This clonotype was found a few times. The V call is TRBV18, the J call TRBJ2-5; 9 nucleotides line up with TRBD1. The CDR3 has 16 residues. Germline V gene lookup returns CDR1 KGHSH and CDR2 LQKENI. V trimming: 0 bases; J trimming: 4 bases; junction bases outside the gene matches: 6. The CDR3 reads CASSPPSGTGIETQYF. In DNA, the CDR3 is TGTGCCAGCTCACCACCGAGCGGGACAGGGATAGAGACCCAGTACTTC.

This clonotype was counted many times. V and J are TRBV28 and TRBJ1-2; 11 bases match TRBD1. V gave up 7 bases and J gave up 5 bases; unmatched junction bases: 6. This CDR3 has 14 residues. The germline V gene encodes CDR1 MDHEN and CDR2 SYDVKM. Written as DNA, the CDR3 is TGTGCCAGCAACACCGGGACAGGGGGTTATGGCTACACCTTC. Its translation: CASNTGTGGYGYTF.

This clonotype occurred many times. V usage is TRBV3-1 and J usage is TRBJ2-7; 9 positions match TRBD1. With V trimmed by 6 bases and J by 2 bases, 5 bases remained unmatched. This CDR3 spans 14 amino acids. Germline V gives CDR1 LGHDT, CDR2 YNNKEL (reference sequence). The CDR3 DNA is TGTGCCAGCAGTGATAGGACAGGGGCCTACGAGCAGTACTTC. Amino acid sequence: CASSDRTGAYEQYF.

In this sample, this clonotype turned up a few times. The chain carries TRBV20-1 and TRBJ2-7; D uncertain. CDR1 and CDR2 from the germline V gene are DFQATT and SNEGSKA (reference sequence). The V gene lost 0 bases and the J gene lost 1 base, with 7 bases spanning the gap. The CDR3 covers 13 residues. DNA of the CDR3: TGCAGTGCTAGAGATTTAGGGTCCTACGAGCAGTACTTC. It is translated as CSARDLGSYEQYF.

The DNA of the CDR3 is TGTGCCAGCGCATACTCCGGGACAGGGGGAAATTCACCCCTCCACTTT. This gives the protein CASAYSGTGGNSPLHF. The V gene is TRBV25-1, the J gene TRBJ1-6; the match to TRBD1 covers 11 bases. V lost 8 bases and J lost 7; bases outside the gene matches: 10. The CDR3 is 16 residues long. CDR1 MGHDK and CDR2 SYGVNS come from the germline V gene. Together with reference TRBV25-1 and TRBJ1-6, the CDR3 gives the full variable domain: EADIYQTPRYLVIGTGKKITLECSQTMGHDKMYWYQQDPGMELHLIHYSYGVNSTEKGDLSSESTVSRIRTEHFPLTLESARPSHTSQYLCASAYSGTGGNSPLHFGNGTRLTVT.

This clonotype was observed a handful of times. The chain recombines TRBV9 with TRBJ2-3; D is ambiguous. Germline loops: CDR1 SGDLS, CDR2 YYNGEE. Deletions cut 0 bases from V and 4 bases from J, with 9 bases between. The CDR3 loop spans 14 amino acids. Here the CDR3 DNA reads TGTGCCAGCAGCGTAGGTGGATTTGCAGATACGCAGTATTTT. As protein: CASSVGGFADTQYF.

This clonotype was recorded at least ten times. The chain employs TRBV27 and TRBJ2-3; a weak D match, TRBD2 (5 bases). With 0 bases removed from V and 5 bases from J, the gap between germline ends came to 12 bases. CDR3 size: 15 residues. Germline assignment: CDR1 MNHEY and CDR2 SMNVEV (reference sequence). The CDR3 bases are TGTGCCAGCAGTTTATCGAGGGATATCAGAGATACGCAGTATTTT. Amino acids: CASSLSRDIRDTQYF.

This clonotype was counted ten times or more. The chain employs TRBV2 and TRBJ1-5; D gene uncertain. Germline V gene sequence: CDR1 SNHLY, CDR2 FYNNEI. This CDR3 comprises 12 residues. The germline V and J ends were trimmed by 8 bases and 4 bases, with 9 bases remaining between them. The CDR3 sequence: CASGLPNQPQHF. DNA of the CDR3: TGTGCCAGCGGTCTCCCAAATCAGCCCCAGCATTTT.

This clonotype was seen a few times. The chain links TRBV7-2 to TRBJ2-5; TRBD1 matches at 12 bases. The junction had 8 bases not matched to a gene; V was cut back by 5 bases and J by 4 bases. CDR1 is SGHTA, CDR2 FQGNSA, per germline. There are 16 residues in the CDR3. The CDR3 spells CASSRPGQGAGETQYF. The CDR3, as DNA: TGTGCCAGCAGCCGGCCGGGACAGGGGGCGGGAGAGACCCAGTACTTC.

The chain combines TRBV5-1 with TRBJ1-2; possibly TRBD1 for D (6 bases). V shed 4 bases and J shed 0 bases, with 10 bases lying between them. This CDR3 contains 14 residues. The V gene's germline CDR1 is SGHRS and CDR2 YFSETQ. CDR3 in DNA: TGCGCCAGCAGCCCTGGGGACACTAACTATGGCTACACCTTC. This gives the protein CASSPGDTNYGYTF.